This T cell receptor (beta chain) was observed in a study of Ad26.COV2.S vaccination and SARS-CoV-2 variants (dated by TCRdb to the early 2020s). Regarding the research as a whole: Vaccine-arm donors came from COV1001, a multicentre, randomized, double-blind, placebo-controlled phase I-IIa trial of Ad26.COV2.S in healthy adults. The TCR-sequenced set comprised about 32 samples: about 19 Ad26.COV2.S vaccine recipients, 5 placebo recipients and 8 SARS-CoV-2 convalescent individuals. TCRbeta repertoire sequencing served as the tool for gauging how specific and how broad the SARS-CoV-2-reactive T cell receptors were following Ad26.COV2.S vaccination. Participants in the trial were split at random into five groups of five each, receiving low-dose or high-dose Ad26.COV2.S once or twice, or else placebo on both occasions. Blinding of investigators to trial group allocation was maintained during experiments and outcome assessment. Dosing of Ad26.COV2.S was intramuscular, at either 5x10^10 or 1x10^11 viral particles, delivered as one shot or as two shots spaced 56 days apart. What the work shows at the level of the full study, not this receptor alone: Substantial breadth of spike-specific CD8+ and CD4+ T cell responses was reported after vaccination. The study lacked the statistical power to compare responses across vaccine doses or regimens. Comparable non-spike TCR breadth was observed between vaccine and placebo recipients, consistent with only spike being contained in the vaccine. Ad26.COV2.S recipients had higher spike-specific TCR breadth than placebo recipients (P = 0.0014). The authors noted that total T cell responses may have been underestimated by the TCR breadth and depth analyses.

TCRbeta CDR3 regions were sequenced with the immunoSEQ Assay. After extraction, genomic DNA underwent amplification by bias-controlled multiplex PCR, followed by high-throughput sequencing. On the study's bioinformatics: To quantify the absolute abundance of each unique TCRbeta CDR3 region, sequences were collapsed and filtered. T cell fraction was estimated by normalization of TCRbeta template counts to usable DNA, with usable DNA being measured through amplification of reference genes present in all nucleated cells. Repertoire TCRs were annotated as SARS-CoV-2-specific by exact matching of V gene, CDR3 amino acid sequence and J gene to a known reactive TCR set. The reference SARS-CoV-2 TCR set was obtained from MIRA and was filtered for enrichment in COVID-19-positive ImmuneCODE repertoires, whereby public or cross-reactive TCRs were removed. Drawing on the MIRA antigens, annotated TCRs were analysed further at the level of specific ORF or position within ORF. Depth was the summed frequency of annotated unique rearrangements, while breadth was defined as annotated unique rearrangements over total unique productive rearrangements. Two-sided Wilcoxon rank-sum tests were applied when comparing TCR breadth between groups. In its TCRdb copy, this immuneACCESS table keeps in-frame sequences only and misses some clones. Where compared with another copy, unresolved V genes explain less than half of these, and the others have no known cause. V and J calls and clone size are as listed in that table; D and trimming were resolved from the DNA. This sample holds fewer than 900,000 clones; more than 70% were observed only once. About 1.5% of the sample lies in the top ten.

For this clone: Its antigen is unknown. Base qualities are not at hand, and no much larger clone is one base apart.

Sample treatment or condition, as interpreted from the label and publication: around 19 received Ad26.COV2.S at low or high dose, single or two shots; about 5 received placebo; per-sample allocation not given. Repertoires of vaccine and placebo recipients were sequenced from samples collected on day 63 after the first injection. In Cohort 1b, around 25 adults aged 18-55 years were enrolled at a single site in Boston, USA, between 29 July and 7 August 2020. Ad26.COV2.S consisted of a replication-incompetent adenovirus type 26 vector by which a prefusion-stabilized SARS-CoV-2 spike protein from the original Wuhan strain was expressed. This TCR derives from a person between 18 and 60 years old who received the Ad26.COV2.S COVID-19 vaccine or a placebo. Sequencing was performed on peripheral blood, taken in a trial of Ad26.COV2.S vaccine versus placebo.

The bases read TGCGCCAGCAGCTTGGGATTCTGGAACCCGGGGGGCGGGGAGACCCAGTACTTC. It translates to CASSLGFWNPGGGETQYF. The chain joins TRBV5-1 to TRBJ2-5; TRBD2 is a weak D gene call, 7 bases matching. CDR1 is given as SGHRS and CDR2 as YFSETQ, both from the germline V gene. Taken from cysteine to phenylalanine, the CDR3 has 18 residues. Just CDR3 DNA is preserved here, 54 bases in frame from base 1. The V and J ends are trimmed by 0 bases and 5 bases, leaving 23 bases between them.